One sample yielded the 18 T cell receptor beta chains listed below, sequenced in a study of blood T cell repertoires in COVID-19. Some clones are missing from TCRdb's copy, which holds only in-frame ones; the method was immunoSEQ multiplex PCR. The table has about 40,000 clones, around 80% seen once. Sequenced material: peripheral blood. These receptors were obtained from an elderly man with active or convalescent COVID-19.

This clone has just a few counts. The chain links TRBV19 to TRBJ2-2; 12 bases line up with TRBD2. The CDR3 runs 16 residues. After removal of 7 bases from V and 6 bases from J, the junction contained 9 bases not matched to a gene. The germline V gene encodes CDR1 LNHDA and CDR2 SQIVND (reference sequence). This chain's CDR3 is CASNHALAGGPGELFF. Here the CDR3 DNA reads TGTGCCAGTAACCATGCGCTAGCGGGAGGGCCCGGGGAGCTGTTTTTT.

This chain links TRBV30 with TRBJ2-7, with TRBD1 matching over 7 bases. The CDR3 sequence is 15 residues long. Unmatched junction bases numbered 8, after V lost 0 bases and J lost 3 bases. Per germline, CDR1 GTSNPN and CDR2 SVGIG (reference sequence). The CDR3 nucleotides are TGTGCCTGGAGTGTATCCTACAACAGGGGCTACGAGCAGTACTTC. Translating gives CAWSVSYNRGYEQYF.

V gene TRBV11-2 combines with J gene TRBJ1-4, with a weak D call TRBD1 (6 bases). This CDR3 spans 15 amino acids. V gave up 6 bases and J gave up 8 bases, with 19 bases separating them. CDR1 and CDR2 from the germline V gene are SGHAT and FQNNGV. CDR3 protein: CASSFIARGDEKLFF. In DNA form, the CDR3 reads TGTGCCAGCAGTTTCATAGCCAGGGGAGACGAAAAACTGTTTTTT.

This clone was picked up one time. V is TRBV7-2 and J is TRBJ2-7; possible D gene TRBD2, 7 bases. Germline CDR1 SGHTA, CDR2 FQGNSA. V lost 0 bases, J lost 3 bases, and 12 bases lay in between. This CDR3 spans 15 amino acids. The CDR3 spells CASSLAGGQGYEQYF. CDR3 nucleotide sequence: TGTGCCAGCAGCTTAGCGGGGGGGCAGGGCTACGAGCAGTACTTC.

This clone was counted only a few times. CDR3 bases: TGTGCCAGCTCACCACTCTCAGGGGAAGTAACAGATACGCAGTATTTT. This translates into CASSPLSGEVTDTQYF. The rearrangement joins TRBV18 to TRBJ2-3; TRBD1 is a possible D gene (6 bases). This CDR3 has 16 residues. Per germline, CDR1 KGHSH and CDR2 LQKENI. Trimming left V 1 base short and J 3 bases short, with 14 bases between.

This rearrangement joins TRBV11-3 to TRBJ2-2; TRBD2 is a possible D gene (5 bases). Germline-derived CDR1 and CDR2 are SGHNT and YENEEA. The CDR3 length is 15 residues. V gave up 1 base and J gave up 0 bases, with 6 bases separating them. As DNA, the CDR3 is TGTGCCAGCAGCTTAGCCGGGACGAACACCGGGGAGCTGTTTTTT. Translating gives CASSLAGTNTGELFF. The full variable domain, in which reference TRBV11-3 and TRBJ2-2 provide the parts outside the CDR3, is EAGVVQSPRYKIIEKKQPVAFWCNPISGHNTLYWYLQNLGQGPELLIRYENEEAVDDSQLPKDRFSAERLKGVDSTLKIQPAELGDSAVYLCASSLAGTNTGELFFGEGSRLTVL.

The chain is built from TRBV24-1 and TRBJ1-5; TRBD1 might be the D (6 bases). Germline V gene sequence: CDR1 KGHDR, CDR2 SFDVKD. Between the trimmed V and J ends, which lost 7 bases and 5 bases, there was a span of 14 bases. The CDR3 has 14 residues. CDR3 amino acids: CATSAGVSDQPQHF. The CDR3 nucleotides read TGTGCCACCAGCGCAGGGGTGTCTGATCAGCCCCAGCATTTT.

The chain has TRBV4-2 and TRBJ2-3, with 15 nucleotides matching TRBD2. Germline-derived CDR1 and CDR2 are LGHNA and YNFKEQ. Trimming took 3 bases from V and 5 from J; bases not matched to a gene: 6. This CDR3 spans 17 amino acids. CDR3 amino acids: CASSHGGTSGGQDTQYF. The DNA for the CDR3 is TGTGCCAGCAGCCACGGAGGGACTAGCGGGGGGCAAGATACGCAGTATTTT.

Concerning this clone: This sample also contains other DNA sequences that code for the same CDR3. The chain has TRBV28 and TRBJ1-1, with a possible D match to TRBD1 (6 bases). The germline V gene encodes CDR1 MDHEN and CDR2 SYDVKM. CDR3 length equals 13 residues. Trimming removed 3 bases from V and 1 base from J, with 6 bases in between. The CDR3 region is CASSLTGNTEAFF. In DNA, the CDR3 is TGTGCCAGCAGTTTGACAGGGAACACTGAAGCTTTCTTT. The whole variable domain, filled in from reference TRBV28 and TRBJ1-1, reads DVKVTQSSRYLVKRTGEKVFLECVQDMDHENMFWYRQDPGLGLRLIYFSYDVKMKEKGDIPEGYSVSREKKERFSLILESASTNQTSMYLCASSLTGNTEAFFGQGTRLTVV.

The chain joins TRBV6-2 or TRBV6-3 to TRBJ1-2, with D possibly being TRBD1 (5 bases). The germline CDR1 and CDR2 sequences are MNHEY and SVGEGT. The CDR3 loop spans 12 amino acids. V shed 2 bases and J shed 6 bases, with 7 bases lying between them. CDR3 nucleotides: TGTGCCAGCAGTTACAGGGGCCATGGCTACACCTTC. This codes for CASSYRGHGYTF.

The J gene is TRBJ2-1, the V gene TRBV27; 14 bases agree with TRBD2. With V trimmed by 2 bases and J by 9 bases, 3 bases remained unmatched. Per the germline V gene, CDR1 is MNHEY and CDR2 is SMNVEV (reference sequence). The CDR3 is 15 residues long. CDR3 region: CASSLGTSGRTEQFF. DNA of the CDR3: TGTGCCAGCAGTTTAGGGACTAGCGGGAGAACTGAGCAGTTCTTC.

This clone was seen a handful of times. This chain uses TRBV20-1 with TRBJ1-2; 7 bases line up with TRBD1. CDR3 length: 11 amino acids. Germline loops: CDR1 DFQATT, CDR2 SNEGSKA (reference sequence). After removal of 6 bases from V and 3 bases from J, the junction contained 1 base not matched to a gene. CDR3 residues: CSARGDYGYTF. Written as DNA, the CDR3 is TGCAGTGCCAGGGGGGACTATGGCTACACCTTC.

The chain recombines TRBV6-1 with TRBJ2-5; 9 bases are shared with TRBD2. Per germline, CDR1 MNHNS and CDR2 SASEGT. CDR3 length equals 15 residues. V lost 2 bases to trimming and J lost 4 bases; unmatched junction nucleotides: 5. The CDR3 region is CASSERAGGVETQYF. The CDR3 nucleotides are TGTGCCAGCAGTGAAAGGGCGGGAGGGGTAGAGACCCAGTACTTC.

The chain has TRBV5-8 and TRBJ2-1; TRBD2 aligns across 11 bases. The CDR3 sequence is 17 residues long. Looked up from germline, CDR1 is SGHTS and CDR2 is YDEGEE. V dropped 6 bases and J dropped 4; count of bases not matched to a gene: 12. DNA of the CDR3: TGTGCCAGCATTCACCCAACTAGCGGGGGTGTATACAATGAGCAGTTCTTC. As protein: CASIHPTSGGVYNEQFF.

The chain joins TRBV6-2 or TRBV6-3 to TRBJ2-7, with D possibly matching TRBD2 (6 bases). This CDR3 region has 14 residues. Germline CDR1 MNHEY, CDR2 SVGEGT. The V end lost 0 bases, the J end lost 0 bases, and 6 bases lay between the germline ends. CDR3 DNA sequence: TGTGCCAGCAGTTACTCGGGGGGCTCCTACGAGCAGTACTTC. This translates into CASSYSGGSYEQYF.

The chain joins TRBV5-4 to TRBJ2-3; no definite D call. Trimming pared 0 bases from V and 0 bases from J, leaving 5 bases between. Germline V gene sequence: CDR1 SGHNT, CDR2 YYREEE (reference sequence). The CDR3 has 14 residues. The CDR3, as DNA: TGTGCCAGCAGCTTGGAACGGAGCACAGATACGCAGTATTTT. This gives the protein CASSLERSTDTQYF.

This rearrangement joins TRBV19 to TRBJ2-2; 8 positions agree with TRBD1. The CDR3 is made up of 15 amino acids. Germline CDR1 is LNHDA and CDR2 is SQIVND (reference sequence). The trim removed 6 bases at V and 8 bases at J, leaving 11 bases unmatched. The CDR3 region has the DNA TGTGCCAGTAGCAACAGGGGGTCGATATCGGGGGAGCTGTTTTTT. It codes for CASSNRGSISGELFF.

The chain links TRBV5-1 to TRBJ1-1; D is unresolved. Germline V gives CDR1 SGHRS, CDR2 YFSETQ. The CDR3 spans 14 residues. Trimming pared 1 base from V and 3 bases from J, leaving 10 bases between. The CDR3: CASSLLSQDTEAFF. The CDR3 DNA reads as TGCGCCAGCAGCTTGCTATCTCAGGACACTGAAGCTTTCTTT.